This T cell receptor (beta chain) emerged from a study of Graves' ophthalmopathy and Graves' hyperthyroidism. As for the study in general: Hyperthyroidism showing no ophthalmopathy within 18 months of follow-up was stable. Study-wide results and limits: Progression of ophthalmopathy was predicted by the model with roughly 65% sensitivity and roughly 73% specificity.

Aged 18 to 65, hyperthyroidism patients had new diagnoses of under 2 months' duration. Each diagnosis was determined on the basis of clinical symptoms, serum thyroxine, TRAb, thyroid ultrasound and orbital computed tomography. Germline CDR1 is SGDLS and CDR2 is YYNGEE. V shed 3 bases and J 3 bases; nucleotides not matched to a gene: 9. The CDR3 length is 17 residues. This clonotype has at least ten counts. Its antigen is as yet unknown. RNA transcripts were the source from which TCR beta CDR3 regions were amplified. First-round RT-PCR used HTBI primers; second-round multiplex PCR followed. From the multiplex PCR reads, TCRdb called clonotypes with MiXCR, one entry per CDR3 protein. This table holds about 500,000 distinct CDR3 sequences, roughly 40% found once.

The specimen was peripheral blood or thyroid tissue (not recorded which). This chain links TRBV9 with TRBJ1-2; 12 positions agree with TRBD1. This sequence was found in an adult man with Graves' hyperthyroidism. The CDR3 region is CASSDRDRGHLYYGYTF. Here the CDR3 DNA reads TGTGCCAGCAGCGACCGGGACAGGGGGCATTTGTACTATGGCTACACCTTC. The whole variable domain, filled in from reference TRBV9 and TRBJ1-2, reads DSGVTQTPKHLITATGQRVTLRCSPRSGDLSVYWYQQSLDQGLQFLIQYYNGEERAKGNILERFSAQQFPDLHSELNLSSLELGDSALYFCASSDRDRGHLYYGYTFGSGTRLTVV.